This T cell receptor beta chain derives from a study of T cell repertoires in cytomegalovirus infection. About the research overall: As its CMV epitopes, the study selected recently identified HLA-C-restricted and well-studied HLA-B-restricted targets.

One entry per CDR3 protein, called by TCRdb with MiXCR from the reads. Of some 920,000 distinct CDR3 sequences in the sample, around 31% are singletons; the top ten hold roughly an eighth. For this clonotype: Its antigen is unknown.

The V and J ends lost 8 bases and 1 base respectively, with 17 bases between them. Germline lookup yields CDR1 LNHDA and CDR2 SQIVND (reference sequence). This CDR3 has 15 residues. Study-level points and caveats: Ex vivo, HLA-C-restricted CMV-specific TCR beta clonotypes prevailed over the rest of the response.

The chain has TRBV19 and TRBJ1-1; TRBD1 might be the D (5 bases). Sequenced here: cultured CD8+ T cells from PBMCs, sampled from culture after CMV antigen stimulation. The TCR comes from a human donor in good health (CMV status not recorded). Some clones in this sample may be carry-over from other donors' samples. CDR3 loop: CASQPSRQTNTEAFF. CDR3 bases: TGTGCCAGTCAACCAAGCAGACAGACGAACACTGAAGCTTTCTTT.